One TCR beta chain is described in this entry. V dropped 5 bases and J dropped 5; count of bases not matched to a gene: 11. The CDR3 consists of 16 residues. Germline V lookup: CDR1 SGHAT, CDR2 FQNNGV. The data were obtained in a study of blood T cell repertoires in COVID-19. Study at large: The analysed material was cDNA or gDNA that came from T cells, B-cell-depleted T cells, or PBMCs.

The data were produced by immunoSEQ multiplex PCR, yet TCRdb's version contains in-frame clones alone and is incomplete. The sample contains 130,000 or so clones, about 86% of which appear only once. The V call is TRBV11-2, the J call TRBJ2-2, with TRBD1 matching over 7 bases. Sequencing was carried out using peripheral blood. The receptor comes from a woman aged 60-70 years with active or convalescent COVID-19. This CDR3 is CASSQITGVGTGELFF. For the CDR3, the DNA is TGTGCCAGCAGCCAAATCACAGGGGTTGGGACCGGGGAGCTGTTTTTT.